The clone carrying this T cell receptor beta chain was detected only a few times. V lost 3 bases and J 1 base, leaving 6 bases between the germline ends. The CDR3 sequence is 13 residues long. Germline CDR1 MDHEN, CDR2 SYDVKM. This specimen belongs to a study of CD8 T cells in Susac syndrome. An input of 0.5 to 1 ug of RNA was subjected to reverse transcription using random hexamers. Via MiXCR, TCRdb re-called the immunoSEQ multiplex PCR reads, giving one row per CDR3 protein. The sample lists some 110,000 distinct CDR3 sequences; around 96% were seen once. Sequenced sample: CD4+ T cells from PBMCs. The chain carries TRBV28 and TRBJ1-1; the D gene is possibly TRBD1 (5 bases). The TCR was taken from a human donor with Susac syndrome. As DNA, the CDR3 is TGTGCCAGCAGTTTTAGGGGGAACACTGAAGCTTTCTTT. Translated: CASSFRGNTEAFF.